Listed here are 20 T cell receptor beta chains from one sample, sequenced in a study of T cell changes during pregnancy in multiple sclerosis (dated by TCRdb to about 2019). The library was built by means of the immunoSEQ multiplex PCR assay. What TCRdb holds here is the immuneACCESS table cut down to in-frame rearrangements. Part of the clones is not present; checked against another copy, under half of the missing clones reflect an unresolved V gene, and the others are unexplained. A total of approximately 87,000 clones appear in this sample, about 89% of them only once. 0.47% of the sample comes from the top ten. The material was CD4+ T cells from peripheral blood mononuclear cells, obtained in the second trimester of pregnancy. The source is a female donor with multiple sclerosis, enrolled in a pregnancy study.

This clone was seen just once. This chain uses TRBV5-6 with TRBJ2-1, with 13 nucleotides matching TRBD2. Losses at the gene ends were 4 bases for V and 4 bases for J; bases not matched to a gene: 11. Germline assignment: CDR1 SGHDT and CDR2 YYEEEE. The CDR3 runs 18 residues. The CDR3 nucleotides read TGTGCCAGCAGCCAGTTGACTAGCGGGAGGACCATGTACAATGAGCAGTTCTTC. It is translated as CASSQLTSGRTMYNEQFF.

This sequence joins TRBV19 and TRBJ2-7; D might be TRBD2 (6 bases). The CDR3 sequence is 14 residues long. Germline V CDR1 and CDR2: LNHDA, SQIVND (reference sequence). The germline V and J ends were trimmed by 3 bases and 3 bases, with 12 bases remaining between them. The CDR3 is CASSMGQDYYEQYF. CDR3 nucleotide sequence: TGTGCCAGTAGTATGGGGCAGGACTACTACGAGCAGTACTTC.

This clone showed up just once. This chain joins TRBV2 and TRBJ2-4; D not resolved. Germline V gene data show CDR1 as SNHLY and CDR2 as FYNNEI. This CDR3 is 14 amino acids long. V lost 7 bases and J lost 4, with 14 bases in between. The CDR3 is CASTKVGQKNIQYF. The CDR3 DNA reads as TGTGCCAGCACGAAAGTGGGCCAGAAAAACATTCAGTACTTC. Full variable domain (missing parts from reference TRBV2 and TRBJ2-4): EPEVTQTPSHQVTQMGQEVILRCVPISNHLYFYWYRQILGQKVEFLVSFYNNEISEKSEIFDDQFSVERPDGSNFTLKIRSTKLEDSAMYFCASTKVGQKNIQYFGAGTRLSVL.

This chain links TRBV5-1 with TRBJ2-2; the match to TRBD2 covers 12 bases. CDR1 SGHRS and CDR2 YFSETQ come from the germline V gene. The V and J ends lost 0 bases and 4 bases, in that order; junction bases with no gene match: 4. The CDR3 contains 17 residues. CDR3 sequence: CASSLDTSGGPTGELFF. CDR3 DNA: TGCGCCAGCAGCTTGGATACTAGCGGGGGGCCCACCGGGGAGCTGTTTTTT.

This chain uses TRBV10-1 with TRBJ1-6; D is perhaps TRBD1 (6 bases). The CDR3 extends over 19 amino acids. Germline assignment: CDR1 WNHNN and CDR2 SYGVQD (reference sequence). Trimming left V 4 bases short and J 7 bases short, with 26 bases between. The CDR3 DNA is TGCGCCAGCAGTGTGAGCGGGGACATCTTTCTTCGGGAGAATTCACCCCTCCACTTT. Translation gives CASSVSGDIFLRENSPLHF.

The chain recombines TRBV6-6 with TRBJ1-3, with D perhaps matching TRBD1 (6 bases). Trimming removed 5 bases at V and 2 bases at J, with 16 bases between. The CDR3 runs to 16 residues. Looked up from germline, CDR1 is MNHNY and CDR2 is SVGAGI (reference sequence). CDR3 protein: CASSRKGEETGNTIYF. CDR3 coding DNA: TGTGCCAGCAGTCGCAAGGGGGAAGAAACTGGAAACACCATATATTTT.

This chain connects TRBV29-1 to TRBJ1-1; D gene uncertain. Germline loops: CDR1 SQVTM, CDR2 ANQGSEA. The CDR3 spans 13 residues. The V end lost 4 bases, the J end lost 3 bases, and 12 bases lay between the germline ends. The CDR3 spells CSVVARGYTEAFF. The CDR3 DNA follows: TGCAGCGTTGTCGCCAGAGGGTACACTGAAGCTTTCTTT. Complete variable domain (other parts from reference TRBV29-1 and TRBJ1-1): SAVISQKPSRDICQRGTSLTIQCQVDSQVTMMFWYRQQPGQSLTLIATANQGSEATYESGFVIDKFPISRPNLTFSTLTVSNMSPEDSSIYLCSVVARGYTEAFFGQGTRLTVV.

The gene calls are TRBV5-5 and TRBJ1-4, with D perhaps TRBD1 (6 bases). Germline loops: CDR1 SGHKS, CDR2 YYEKEE (reference sequence). CDR3 length: 14 residues. Trimming shortened V by 0 bases and J by 7 bases, and 10 bases separated the two germline ends. This CDR3 is CASSLGGTPEKLFF. The CDR3 DNA reads as TGTGCCAGCAGCTTGGGGGGGACACCTGAAAAACTGTTTTTT.

The rearrangement links TRBV30 to TRBJ2-1; TRBD1 matches 9 bases. The CDR3 is 14 amino acids. Per the germline V gene, CDR1 is GTSNPN and CDR2 is SVGIG (reference sequence). Trimming took 3 bases from V and 7 from J; bases not matched to a gene: 7. The CDR3 region has the DNA TGTGCCTGGAGCCCTAGGACAGGGGTTAATGAGCAGTTCTTC. It yields the protein CAWSPRTGVNEQFF. The entire variable domain, with the rest obtained from reference TRBV30 and TRBJ2-1, is as follows: SQTIHQWPATLVQPVGSPLSLECTVEGTSNPNLYWYRQAAGRGLQLLFYSVGIGQISSEVPQNLSASRPQDRQFILSSKKLLLSDSGFYLCAWSPRTGVNEQFFGPGTRLTVL.

The gene calls are TRBV7-5 and TRBJ2-7; the table's D call, TRBD2, was not checked against the DNA. TRBV7-5 is an annotated pseudogene. CDR3 length equals 15 residues. The DNA for the CDR3 is TGTGCCAGAAGGCCCTTGAGCGGGGCCTGGTGGGAGCAGTACTTC. Translation gives CARRPLSGAWWEQYF.

The chain recombines TRBV7-9 with TRBJ2-7, with D possibly being TRBD2 (6 bases). CDR3 length: 14 residues. The V end lost 1 base, the J end lost 6 bases, and 13 bases lay between the germline ends. Germline CDR1 and CDR2: SEHNR and FQNEAQ (reference sequence). For the CDR3, the DNA is TGTGCCAGCAGCTTAGAGGCGGGATCGAGCGAGCAGTACTTC. Its translation is CASSLEAGSSEQYF.

The chain is built from TRBV11-2 and TRBJ2-7; 9 bases line up with TRBD2. The CDR3 totals 15 residues. Germline V CDR1 and CDR2: SGHAT, FQNNGV. V was clipped by 5 bases and J by 3 bases; unmatched bases: 8. The CDR3 DNA reads TGTGCCAGCAGCCCCCGACTAGCGGCTTACTACGAGCAGTACTTC. Encoded protein: CASSPRLAAYYEQYF. The variable domain in full, with the rest retrieved from reference TRBV11-2 and TRBJ2-7, is EAGVAQSPRYKIIEKRQSVAFWCNPISGHATLYWYQQILGQGPKLLIQFQNNGVVDDSQLPKDRFSAERLKGVDSTLKIQPAKLEDSAVYLCASSPRLAAYYEQYFGPGTRLTVT.

V is TRBV7-2 and J is TRBJ2-7; the match to TRBD2 covers 8 bases. CDR1 SGHTA and CDR2 FQGNSA come from the germline V gene. The J segment lost 2 bases and the V segment lost 6 bases, leaving 12 bases of the junction unmatched. The CDR3 extends over 16 amino acids. The CDR3 DNA is TGTGCCAGCAGACGTACTATCGGGGGGGTAGCCTACGAGCAGTACTTC. The encoded protein is CASRRTIGGVAYEQYF.

V usage is TRBV20-1 and J usage is TRBJ1-1; D possibly corresponds to TRBD1 (6 bases). The germline V and J ends were trimmed by 3 bases and 11 bases, with 13 bases remaining between them. The CDR3 is 11 amino acids. Germline CDR1 DFQATT, CDR2 SNEGSKA (reference sequence). The CDR3 is CSARRAGAAFF. The CDR3 DNA is TGCAGTGCTAGGAGGGCGGGGGCGGCTTTCTTT.

V and J are TRBV18 and TRBJ2-1; TRBD2 matches 10 bases. Per germline, CDR1 KGHSH and CDR2 LQKENI. This CDR3 comprises 15 residues. Unmatched junction bases numbered 3, after V lost 0 bases and J lost 7 bases. CDR3 nucleotides: TGTGCCAGCTCACCACCGGCTAGCGGGAGAAATGAGCAGTTCTTC. Translation: CASSPPASGRNEQFF.

The table lists this clone with a few counts. V gene TRBV7-8 combines with J gene TRBJ2-7; 12 bases are a match to TRBD2. The CDR3 sequence is 17 residues long. Per germline, CDR1 SGHVS and CDR2 FQNEAQ. Trimming cost V 5 bases and J 1 base; bases outside gene matches: 9. CDR3 in amino acids: CASSIRTSGITSYEQYF. CDR3 nucleotide sequence: TGTGCCAGCAGCATCAGGACTAGCGGGATTACTTCCTACGAGCAGTACTTC.

V is TRBV2 and J is TRBJ2-1; 12 nucleotides line up with TRBD2. The CDR3 spans 18 residues. Germline loops: CDR1 SNHLY, CDR2 FYNNEI. V shed 2 bases, J shed 10 bases, and the junction held 15 bases outside the gene matches. The CDR3 here is CASSENLVGLAGSREQFF. The CDR3 DNA is TGTGCCAGCAGTGAAAATTTAGTCGGACTAGCGGGATCTCGGGAGCAGTTCTTC.

This sequence joins TRBV7-8 and TRBJ2-7; TRBD2 aligns across 10 bases. The CDR3 is 16 residues long. Germline CDR1 is SGHVS and CDR2 is FQNEAQ. V lost 2 bases and J lost 2; bases outside the gene matches: 6. CDR3 protein: CASSLFWTSGPYEQYF. CDR3 coding DNA: TGTGCCAGCAGCTTATTTTGGACTAGCGGTCCCTACGAGCAGTACTTC. Complete variable domain (other parts from reference TRBV7-8 and TRBJ2-7): GAGVSQSPRYKVAKRGQDVALRCDPISGHVSLFWYQQALGQGPEFLTYFQNEAQLDKSGLPSDRFFAERPEGSVSTLKIQRTQQEDSAVYLCASSLFWTSGPYEQYFGPGTRLTVT.

This clone was seen only once. The chain is built from TRBV6-1 and TRBJ2-1, with 9 bases aligning to TRBD2. The germline V gene encodes CDR1 MNHNS and CDR2 SASEGT. Trimming cost V 1 base and J 4 bases; bases outside gene matches: 14. There are 19 residues in the CDR3. The CDR3 DNA is TGTGCCAGCAGTGAAGTCAAGAAGTCCGGGACTAGCCGTTACAATGAGCAGTTCTTC. It yields the protein CASSEVKKSGTSRYNEQFF.

The chain has TRBV7-6 and TRBJ2-1, with TRBD2 as a possible D gene (6 bases). The CDR3 is made up of 17 amino acids. Germline lookup yields CDR1 SGHVS and CDR2 FNYEAQ. The V gene lost 0 bases and the J gene lost 0 bases, with 12 bases spanning the gap. The CDR3 sequence is CASSLASGGSSYNEQFF. DNA of the CDR3: TGTGCCAGCAGCTTAGCGTCCGGGGGAAGCTCCTACAATGAGCAGTTCTTC.